Presented here are 27 T cell receptor beta chains from one specimen sequenced in a study of T cell repertoires in cytomegalovirus infection. MiXCR was run by TCRdb on the reads, yielding one entry per CDR3 protein. The sample carries under 200,000 distinct CDR3 sequences, approximately 9.6% recorded once. Specimen: PBMCs. The source of these receptors is a human donor in good health (CMV status not recorded). Some clones in this sample may be carry-over from other donors' samples.

In its sample, this clonotype was seen a few times. V gene TRBV24-1 combines with J gene TRBJ1-5; no clear D. V gave up 4 bases and J gave up 0 bases, with 9 bases separating them. In germline, CDR1 is KGHDR, CDR2 SFDVKD. The CDR3 sequence is 15 residues long. CDR3 amino acids: CATSDQGYSNQPQHF. As DNA, the CDR3 is TGTGCCACCAGTGACCAAGGATATAGCAATCAGCCCCAGCATTTT.

The sample holds a few counts of this clonotype. V gene TRBV6-1 combines with J gene TRBJ2-1; 7 nucleotides match TRBD1. The CDR3 is made up of 13 amino acids. J was trimmed by 12 bases and V by 1 base; bases with no gene match: 6. Germline V CDR1 and CDR2: MNHNS, SASEGT. CDR3 sequence reads: CASSEGNRGRQFF. Written as DNA, the CDR3 is TGTGCCAGCAGTGAAGGGAACAGGGGTCGGCAGTTCTTC.

This clonotype was picked up a small number of times. The chain combines TRBV6-6 with TRBJ2-7; D is ambiguous. Per germline, CDR1 MNHNY and CDR2 SVGAGI (reference sequence). There are 13 residues in the CDR3. V lost 2 bases to trimming and J lost 6 bases, with 11 bases between them. CDR3 loop: CASSYTQDLEQYF. The DNA of the CDR3 is TGTGCCAGCAGTTACACCCAAGACCTCGAGCAGTACTTC.

J is TRBJ2-3 and V is TRBV20-1; 7 nucleotides line up with TRBD2. Per germline, CDR1 DFQATT and CDR2 SNEGSKA (reference sequence). Unmatched junction bases numbered 11, after V lost 5 bases and J lost 6 bases. This CDR3 spans 14 amino acids. CDR3 coding DNA: TGCAGTGCTCTTGGACTAGTCGTAGGTGATACGCAGTATTTT. It translates to CSALGLVVGDTQYF.

This clonotype has ten or more counts. The V call is TRBV7-9, the J call TRBJ2-3; possibly TRBD2 for D (5 bases). CDR3 size: 16 residues. Trimming removed 5 bases from V and 4 bases from J, with 19 bases in between. Germline V lookup: CDR1 SEHNR, CDR2 FQNEAQ (reference sequence). The CDR3 reads CASSPRGASPSDTQYF. The CDR3 region has the DNA TGTGCCAGCAGCCCTCGGGGAGCTTCTCCTTCAGATACGCAGTATTTT.

At least ten counts were recorded for this clonotype. J is TRBJ1-5 and V is TRBV12-3 or TRBV12-4; D may be TRBD1 (5 bases). V lost 4 bases and J lost 5, with 9 bases in between. The CDR3 consists of 13 residues. CDR3 sequence (DNA): TGTGCCAGCAGTTACGGGGACTATCAGCCCCAGCATTTT. It specifies CASSYGDYQPQHF.

The chain employs TRBV7-3 and TRBJ2-3, with TRBD1 matching over 7 bases. Germline lookup yields CDR1 SGHTA and CDR2 FQGTGA. Trimming at V came to 3 bases and at J to 2 bases, leaving 8 bases not matched to a gene. The CDR3 is 16 residues long. The DNA for the CDR3 is TGTGCCAGCAGCTTGAGGGGCACAGGGGTCACAGATACGCAGTATTTT. It translates to CASSLRGTGVTDTQYF. Full variable domain (missing parts from reference TRBV7-3 and TRBJ2-3): GAGVSQTPSNKVTEKGKYVELRCDPISGHTALYWYRQSLGQGPEFLIYFQGTGAADDSGLPNDRFFAVRPEGSVSTLKIQRTERGDSAVYLCASSLRGTGVTDTQYFGPGTRLTVL.

This clonotype was counted a few times. This chain links TRBV28 with TRBJ2-1; 10 bases fit TRBD1. Germline CDR1 is MDHEN and CDR2 is SYDVKM. Trimming took 4 bases from V and 5 from J; bases not matched to a gene: 5. This CDR3 spans 15 amino acids. This CDR3 is CASSWTGTGDNEQFF. Written as DNA, the CDR3 is TGTGCCAGCAGTTGGACCGGGACAGGGGACAATGAGCAGTTCTTC.

This clonotype came up many times. J is TRBJ2-2 and V is TRBV6-5; D gene unclear. V lost 1 base and J 7 bases, leaving 7 bases between the germline ends. The germline V gene encodes CDR1 MNHEY and CDR2 SVGAGI. The CDR3 loop spans 13 amino acids. The CDR3: CASSYWTGGELFF. DNA for the CDR3: TGTGCCAGCAGTTACTGGACGGGCGGGGAGCTGTTTTTT.

This clonotype appeared a few times. The chain is built from TRBV19 and TRBJ2-1; unclear D gene. The germline V and J ends were trimmed by 1 base and 0 bases, with 4 bases remaining between them. The CDR3 has 14 amino acids. The germline V gene encodes CDR1 LNHDA and CDR2 SQIVND (reference sequence). The CDR3 region has the DNA TGTGCCAGTAGTATAGGTGGCTCCTACAATGAGCAGTTCTTC. The encoded protein is CASSIGGSYNEQFF. The complete variable domain, with remaining parts taken from reference TRBV19 and TRBJ2-1, reads DGGITQSPKYLFRKEGQNVTLSCEQNLNHDAMYWYRQDPGQGLRLIYYSQIVNDFQKGDIAEGYSVSREKKESFPLTVTSAQKNPTAFYLCASSIGGSYNEQFFGPGTRLTVL.

This clonotype was found many times. V usage is TRBV7-8 and J usage is TRBJ2-1; 14 bases align to TRBD2. V was pared by 5 bases and J by 8 bases, with 14 bases of the junction left unmatched. Germline lookup yields CDR1 SGHVS and CDR2 FQNEAQ. The CDR3 is 18 amino acids. The CDR3 sequence is CASSPDTRLAGGLDEQFF. The CDR3 DNA reads TGTGCCAGCAGCCCGGACACTCGACTAGCGGGGGGGCTGGATGAGCAGTTCTTC.

This clonotype was seen repeatedly, ten times or more. The rearrangement joins TRBV7-8 to TRBJ2-7, with 16 bases fitting TRBD2. The CDR3 sequence is 15 residues long. The V and J ends lost 4 bases and 5 bases, in that order; junction bases with no gene match: 2. Germline V gives CDR1 SGHVS, CDR2 FQNEAQ. This CDR3 is CASSSGTSGGDEQYF. In DNA form, the CDR3 reads TGTGCCAGCAGCTCCGGGACTAGCGGGGGGGACGAGCAGTACTTC.

This clonotype was found many times. This rearrangement joins TRBV7-2 to TRBJ1-5, with TRBD1 matching 7 bases. The CDR3 sequence is 14 residues long. The V gene's germline CDR1 is SGHTA and CDR2 FQGNSA. Trimming removed 5 bases from V and 7 bases from J; junction bases left unmatched: 8. CDR3 protein: CASSPNQGGQPQHF. The CDR3 bases are TGTGCCAGCAGCCCGAATCAGGGGGGACAGCCCCAGCATTTT.

The V call is TRBV29-1, the J call TRBJ1-2; 11 bases agree with TRBD1. In germline, CDR1 is SQVTM, CDR2 ANQGSEA. The trim removed 5 bases at V and 4 bases at J, leaving 6 bases unmatched. The CDR3 has 14 amino acids. CDR3 loop: CSVTRTGGGYGYTF. CDR3 bases: TGCAGCGTTACCCGGACAGGGGGCGGCTATGGCTACACCTTC.

This sequence joins TRBV14 and TRBJ2-1; D uncertain. This CDR3 comprises 14 residues. With 0 bases removed from V and 8 bases from J, the gap between germline ends came to 11 bases. Germline V gives CDR1 SGHDN, CDR2 FVKESK. The CDR3 loop is CASSQDFGFHEQFF. The CDR3, as DNA: TGTGCCAGCAGCCAAGATTTTGGGTTTCATGAGCAGTTCTTC.

This clonotype was counted at least ten times. The chain employs TRBV7-9 and TRBJ2-1; tentative D call: TRBD2 (5 bases). The CDR3 extends over 15 amino acids. The V end lost 2 bases, the J end lost 8 bases, and 16 bases lay between the germline ends. Germline values: CDR1 SEHNR, CDR2 FQNEAQ (reference sequence). For the CDR3, the DNA is TGTGCCAGCAGCTTAACCCGGCCCGAGGGCGATGAGCAGTTCTTC. Its protein product is CASSLTRPEGDEQFF.

This clonotype has at least ten counts. The gene calls are TRBV5-1 and TRBJ1-1; 7 nucleotides line up with TRBD1. The V gene's germline CDR1 is SGHRS and CDR2 YFSETQ. Germline trimming cut 3 bases from V and 1 base from J; bases unmatched to any gene: 6. The CDR3 runs 15 residues. For the CDR3, the DNA is TGCGCCAGCAGCTCCAAAACAGGGGCGAACACTGAAGCTTTCTTT. Encoded protein: CASSSKTGANTEAFF.

The sample holds many counts of this clonotype. V and J are TRBV7-8 and TRBJ2-7; 12 positions agree with TRBD1. J lost 4 bases, V lost 0 bases, and 13 bases had no gene match. CDR1 SGHVS and CDR2 FQNEAQ come from the germline V gene. The CDR3 has 19 residues. CDR3 DNA: TGTGCCAGCAGCTTAGCCGCCGCGGGACAGGGGGCGAGTTGGTACGAGCAGTACTTC. Translating gives CASSLAAAGQGASWYEQYF.

This clonotype has only a few counts. This chain uses TRBV15 with TRBJ1-5, with a possible D match to TRBD1 (6 bases). The CDR3 has 14 amino acids. Trimming shortened V by 2 bases and J by 4 bases, and 9 bases separated the two germline ends. Germline CDR1 is LNHNV and CDR2 is YYDKDF (reference sequence). The CDR3 region is CATSRPTGNQPQHF. CDR3 coding DNA: TGTGCCACCAGCAGACCAACAGGGAATCAGCCCCAGCATTTT.

The chain uses TRBV7-2 and TRBJ1-6; no reliable D call. V lost 1 base, J lost 8 bases, and 3 bases lay in between. CDR3 length: 12 residues. The germline gives CDR1 SGHTA, CDR2 FQGNSA. The CDR3 bases are TGTGCCAGCAGCTTAGAGTATTCACCCCTCCACTTT. It translates to CASSLEYSPLHF. The entire variable domain, with the rest obtained from reference TRBV7-2 and TRBJ1-6, is as follows: GAGVSQSPSNKVTEKGKDVELRCDPISGHTALYWYRQSLGQGLEFLIYFQGNSAPDKSGLPSDRFSAERTGGSVSTLTIQRTQQEDSAVYLCASSLEYSPLHFGNGTRLTVT.

This clonotype was counted a few times. V is TRBV28 and J is TRBJ2-7; weak D call: TRBD1 (5 bases). This CDR3 is built from 16 residues. Germline V gene sequence: CDR1 MDHEN, CDR2 SYDVKM. V was pared by 6 bases and J by 0 bases, with 18 bases between. The CDR3 bases are TGTGCCAGCAGGCCGCCGTATCAGGGTCGCTCCTACGAGCAGTACTTC. The encoded protein is CASRPPYQGRSYEQYF.

Points on this clonotype: This is likely a read error, given that the CDR3 carries no conserved phenylalanine or tryptophan at its end. It is unclear where the CDR3 begins or ends on the DNA, so no DNA is shown, and the CDR3 is as TCRdb lists it. CDR3 loop: CASSSGTELLM. V gene TRBV12-3 or TRBV12-4 combines with J gene TRBJ2-1; the table names TRBD1, a call not compared with the DNA. The CDR3 sequence runs 11 residues, both termini included.

A few counts support this clonotype. The V gene is TRBV29-1, the J gene TRBJ1-1; unclear D gene. CDR3 length: 13 residues. The germline CDR1 and CDR2 sequences are SQVTM and ANQGSEA. V shed 6 bases and J shed 3 bases, with 14 bases lying between them. The CDR3 here is CSVSGHRDTEAFF. Written as DNA, the CDR3 is TGCAGCGTGTCGGGCCATCGGGACACTGAAGCTTTCTTT.

Many counts were recorded for this clonotype. The CDR3 coding sequence is TGTGCCAGCAGGGTGGGGGCAGGCGGGGAGCTGTTTTTT. This sequence encodes CASRVGAGGELFF. The chain combines TRBV7-2 with TRBJ2-2, with D perhaps TRBD1 (6 bases). Per germline, CDR1 SGHTA and CDR2 FQGNSA. The V and J ends lost 6 bases and 7 bases respectively, with 12 bases between them. The CDR3 is made up of 13 amino acids.

This chain uses TRBV20-1 with TRBJ2-2; D gene unclear. Trimming pared 3 bases from V and 6 bases from J, leaving 5 bases between. CDR3 length: 11 amino acids. Germline CDR1 and CDR2: DFQATT and SNEGSKA (reference sequence). DNA for the CDR3: TGCAGTGCTAGTGGCCCCGGGGAGCTGTTTTTT. This translates into CSASGPGELFF.

The table lists this clonotype with a few counts. The chain carries TRBV20-1 and TRBJ1-2, with D possibly being TRBD1 (5 bases). Between the trimmed V and J ends, which lost 5 bases and 12 bases, there was a span of 10 bases. This CDR3 has 9 residues. CDR1 is DFQATT, CDR2 SNEGSKA, per germline (reference sequence). The CDR3 bases are TGCAGTGCTGGGGGTAAACACACCTTC. Its protein is CSAGGKHTF.

This clonotype has more than one count but fewer than ten. Here the CDR3 reads CASSPRHDRPGDYGYTF. In nucleotides, the CDR3 is TGTGCCAGCAGTCCCAGACACGACAGGCCCGGAGACTATGGCTACACCTTC. The rearrangement links TRBV28 to TRBJ1-2; D possibly corresponds to TRBD1 (6 bases). The CDR3 runs 17 residues. Per germline, CDR1 MDHEN and CDR2 SYDVKM. The ends were cut back, 5 bases at V and 3 bases at J, with 22 bases in the middle.